This is a list of T cell receptor beta chains from one sample in a study of blood T cell repertoires in COVID-19. Assay: immunoSEQ multiplex PCR; the TCRdb copy retains only in-frame clones and omits some. The table includes approximately 140,000 clones, approximately 84% detected once. The sequenced material came from peripheral blood. The receptors stem from a man between 65 and 85 years old with acute or convalescent COVID-19. Both conserved end residues are part of each CDR3. Expanded clones are given a class, and other clones once, few, many or no size at all.

clone size | J gene | V gene | CDR3 protein
. | TRBJ2-5 | TRBV20-1 | CSARTQGAQYF
. | TRBJ2-2 | TRBV6-5 | CASSPGTGIPGELFF
. | TRBJ1-6 | TRBV6-5 | CASSLNNSPLHF
. | TRBJ2-3 | TRBV6-5 | CASSFREGTDTQYF
. | TRBJ2-7 | TRBV27 | CASKVQGASYEQYF
once | TRBJ1-3 | TRBV25-1 | CASANNPGTGGNTIYF
. | TRBJ1-2 | TRBV7-9 | CASSPRQGNYGYTF
. | TRBJ1-5 | TRBV28 | CASISTGGHQPQHF
few | TRBJ2-5 | TRBV30 | CAWSVGGTSEAQYF
. | TRBJ1-1 | TRBV19 | CASSIGGTVNTEAFF
. | TRBJ2-3 | TRBV20-1 | CSASLGGAYTQYF
. | TRBJ1-1 | TRBV9 | CASSKLNGLNTEAFF
. | TRBJ2-1 | TRBV27 | CASSLRLAANNEQFF
. | TRBJ2-1 | TRBV10-2 | CASEPGQGGNEQFF
. | TRBJ1-1 | TRBV27 | CATRHRDRNTEAFF